This T cell receptor beta chain was observed in a study of blood T cells in healthy people across ages. A sample-barcoded 5' primer and a J-beta primer mix were used in a second PCR of about 6 to 12 cycles. TCRdb re-analysed the 5' RACE reads in MiXCR, keeping a single row per CDR3 protein. The repertoire holds some 1.5 million distinct CDR3 sequences, with approximately 42% as singletons. Total RNA amounts of at least 6 micrograms were extracted per sample. The clonotype originates from a woman aged 18-35 years in good health. Sequencing input: blood.

The CDR3 DNA is TGTGCCAGCAGTTACAGGGGGCTGGGATATGGCTACACCTTC. This gives the protein CASSYRGLGYGYTF. This chain uses TRBV12-3 or TRBV12-4 with TRBJ1-2, with 9 bases matching TRBD1. CDR3 length: 14 residues. The ends lost 4 bases at V and 5 bases at J; junction bases unmatched: 5.